The rows below give T cell receptor beta chains drawn from one sample of a study of ipilimumab plus nivolumab after autologous stem cell transplantation. Generated by immunoSEQ multiplex PCR, the TCRdb table keeps only in-frame clones and is missing some. This repertoire shows 15,000 to 20,000 clones, 75% to 85% found once; its top ten account for roughly 24%. The material was PBMCs, obtained in a trial of ipilimumab plus nivolumab as post-transplant consolidation. These receptors originate from a male donor with diffuse large B-cell lymphoma. Each CDR3 is given with its conserved first and last residue. A D gene is named only where the DNA matches it firmly. The size field is filled for only some rows; it gives once, few, many or a size class.

TRBJ2-2 TRBV18 . . TGTGCCAGCTCACCGGGAGGGAACACCGGGGAGCTGTTTTTT CASSPGGNTGELFF
TRBJ1-1 TRBV4-3 . . TGCGCCAGCAGCCAAGATCATCTGGGCACTGAAGCTTTCTTT CASSQDHLGTEAFF
TRBJ1-3 TRBV28 . . TGTGCCAGCAGCCAAGGGGGAACCGGAAACACCATATATTTT CASSQGGTGNTIYF
TRBJ2-1 TRBV6-5 . . TGTGCCAGCAGCAAACTAGCTTCCTACAATGAGCAGTTCTTC CASSKLASYNEQFF
TRBJ2-2 TRBV4-3 . TRBD2 TGCGCCAGCAGCCAAGATCCCCCGGCGGGGGACACCGGGGAGCTGTTTTTT CASSQDPPAGDTGELFF
TRBJ1-5 TRBV2 . . TGTGCCAGCAGTGCATTCCCGCAGCCCCAGCATTTT CASSAFPQPQHF
TRBJ2-1 TRBV5-1 . TRBD1 TGCGCCAGCAGCTCGGGACAGGGGGCTTACAATGAGCAGTTCTTC CASSSGQGAYNEQFF
TRBJ2-5 TRBV28 . . TGTGCCAGCAGTTTACGCCCGGAAGCCTCTTACTTC CASSLRPEASYF
TRBJ1-2 TRBV28 . TRBD1 TGTGCCAGCAGTGGGGGCGGGACAGGTGCCGGCTACACCTTC CASSGGGTGAGYTF
TRBJ2-2 TRBV7-6 . TRBD2 TGTGCCAGCAGCTTAATAGCGGGGAAGAACACCGGGGAGCTGTTTTTT CASSLIAGKNTGELFF
TRBJ2-6 TRBV4-3 medium-sized . TGCGCCAGCAGCCAAGACCCCAGGGGGGCTGGGGCCAACGTCCTGACTTTC CASSQDPRGAGANVLTF
TRBJ2-7 TRBV25-1 few TRBD2 TGTGCTACGACTAGCGGCGGCGAGCAGTACTTC CATTSGGEQYF
TRBJ1-4 TRBV5-1 . . TGCGCCAGCAGCAGAGGGGATTCAACTAATGAAAAACTGTTTTTT CASSRGDSTNEKLFF
TRBJ2-5 TRBV5-4 . TRBD2 TGTGCCAGCCGGCCGGGACTAGCGGGGACCTCGGAGACCCAGTACTTC CASRPGLAGTSETQYF
TRBJ2-2 TRBV10-3 . TRBD1 TGTGCCTCAAGCTCCGGGACAGGGAACACCGGGGAGCTGTTTTTT CASSSGTGNTGELFF
TRBJ1-1 TRBV25-1 . . TGTGCCAGCAGTGAGGGACACCCGGTAACTGAAGCTTTCTTT CASSEGHPVTEAFF
TRBJ2-1 TRBV9 . TRBD1 TGTGCCAGCAGCGTAGGGACAGGCTACAATGAGCAGTTCTTC CASSVGTGYNEQFF
TRBJ1-3 TRBV4-2 hyperexpanded . TGTGCCAGCAGCCCAGCAGGCCTTTCTGGAAACACCATATATTTT CASSPAGLSGNTIYF
TRBJ1-5 TRBV6-6 . . TGTGCCACCGGGCTGAGACAGGATAGCAATCAGCCCCAGCATTTT CATGLRQDSNQPQHF
TRBJ1-2 TRBV30 . . TGTGCCTGGAGTGGAGGGCCGGGATATGGCTACACCTTC CAWSGGPGYGYTF
TRBJ1-6 TRBV18 . . TGTGCCAGCTCACCCGTCCAACTACAGAGCTCCTATAATTCACCCCTCCACTTT CASSPVQLQSSYNSPLHF
TRBJ2-7 TRBV5-1 . TRBD1 TGCGCCAGCACCCCGACAGGGGGATCCTACGAGCAGTACTTC CASTPTGGSYEQYF
TRBJ2-1 TRBV30 . . TGTGCCTGGAGCCGTACTTTGAGGGGCAATGAGCAGTTCTTC CAWSRTLRGNEQFF
TRBJ1-1 TRBV2 . TRBD1 TGTGCCAGCAGTGATGACAGGGTGTATGACACTGAAGCTTTCTTT CASSDDRVYDTEAFF
TRBJ2-7 TRBV5-5 once . TGCGCCAGCAGCCAAGAAACCGCGGGGAGCTCCTACGAGCAGTACTTC CASSQETAGSSYEQYF
TRBJ2-3 TRBV6-5 . . TGTGCCAGCAGTTATGCAGGGACGACCACAGATACGCAGTATTTT CASSYAGTTTDTQYF
TRBJ1-2 TRBV6-5 . . TGTGCCAGCAGTTACGAGGGGCAGGGGCCAGGCTACACCTTC CASSYEGQGPGYTF
TRBJ2-1 TRBV7-9 . . TGTGCCAGCAGCTTAGTACGGGGGACAATAAATGAGCAGTTCTTC CASSLVRGTINEQFF
TRBJ1-1 TRBV7-9 . . TGTGCCAGCAGCTTATATCAGGTAGCTGAAGCTTTCTTT CASSLYQVAEAFF
TRBJ2-1 TRBV4-3 . . TGCGCCAGCAGCCAAGATTGGCGGGTGATTGGCAATGAGCAGTTCTTC CASSQDWRVIGNEQFF
TRBJ2-7 TRBV30 . . TGTGCCTGGAACGGGCAGGTCAGCTCCTACGAGCAGTACTTC CAWNGQVSSYEQYF
TRBJ1-6 TRBV6-6 . . TGTGCCAGCAGTTACTCGACCGGGACTCACAATTCACCCCTCCACTTT CASSYSTGTHNSPLHF
TRBJ2-3 TRBV2 . . TGTGCCAGCAGTGGTAAAGGGAGTGCAGATACGCAGTATTTT CASSGKGSADTQYF
TRBJ2-1 TRBV5-1 . TRBD2 TGCGCCAGCAGCCCCCTAGCGGGGGGGGACAATGAGCAGTTCTTC CASSPLAGGDNEQFF
TRBJ1-4 TRBV7-8 medium-sized TRBD1 TGTGCCAGCAGCTCCTCCGGACAGGCACTAAATGAAAAACTGTTTTTT CASSSSGQALNEKLFF
TRBJ2-2 TRBV18 medium-sized . TGTGCCAGCTCACCACCGTCGGGTCTTGACACCGGGGAGCTGTTTTTT CASSPPSGLDTGELFF
TRBJ2-3 TRBV7-2 once . TGTGCCAGCAGGTTAGGAGATACGCAGTATTTT CASRLGDTQYF
TRBJ1-3 TRBV4-1 . TRBD1 TGCGCCAGCAGCACCCCGGGACAGGGCCACGGAAACACCATATATTTT CASSTPGQGHGNTIYF
TRBJ2-1 TRBV7-8 medium-sized . TGTGCCAGCAGCTTAGCGGTGTTGAATGAGCAGTTCTTC CASSLAVLNEQFF
TRBJ1-6 TRBV28 . . TGTGCCAGCAGTTTATTAGGTCAGGGTAATTCACCCCTCCACTTT CASSLLGQGNSPLHF
TRBJ1-2 TRBV30 . . TGTGCCTGGAGACATACAGGGAAAGGCGGCTACACCTTC CAWRHTGKGGYTF
TRBJ1-1 TRBV2 . . TGTGCCAGCAGTGCCCTCGTCGGGGGCACTGAAGCTTTCTTT CASSALVGGTEAFF
TRBJ1-2 TRBV5-1 . . TGCGCCAGCAGCTGGGGAGGGGGGGGCGGCTACACCTTC CASSWGGGGGYTF
TRBJ1-4 TRBV11-2 . . TGTGCCAGCAGCCACCCCCCCGCTAATGAAAAACTGTTTTTT CASSHPPANEKLFF
TRBJ1-2 TRBV7-8 . . TGTGCCAGCAGCTTAGGGGGGGGCCGAAACTATGGCTACACCTTC CASSLGGGRNYGYTF
TRBJ2-7 TRBV18 . TRBD1 TGTGCCAGCTCACCAACCTCAGACAGGGGGAACGAGCAGTACTTC CASSPTSDRGNEQYF
TRBJ1-2 TRBV2 few . TGTGCCAGCAGTGACCCAGACTATGGCTATGGCTACACCTTC CASSDPDYGYGYTF
TRBJ1-2 TRBV7-8 . TRBD1 TGTGCCAGCAGCTTTCAGGGGGCGCAGCCAATTGAGCTCGGTGGCTACACCTTC CASSFQGAQPIELGGYTF
TRBJ2-7 TRBV6-1 . TRBD2 TGTGCCAGCGGCGGGGGGGTCGATTCCTACGAGCAGTACTTC CASGGGVDSYEQYF
TRBJ2-1 TRBV9 once TRBD2 TGTGCCAGCACTCGGACTAGCGGGGGAAGGAGTGAGCAGTTCTTC CASTRTSGGRSEQFF
TRBJ2-5 TRBV19 . . TGTGCCAGTAGTAGGGGGGGGCCGATTGGGACCCAGTACTTC CASSRGGPIGTQYF
TRBJ2-1 TRBV7-9 . . TGTGCCAGCAGCTTAGACCGGAATGAGCAGTTCTTC CASSLDRNEQFF
TRBJ1-2 TRBV9 once . TGTGCCAGCAGCCTAGAGGGGGACATCTATGGCTACACCTTC CASSLEGDIYGYTF
TRBJ1-5 TRBV15 . TRBD1 TGTGCCACCAGCAGACCAGACAGGGGGCTTCAGCCCCAGCATTTT CATSRPDRGLQPQHF
TRBJ2-3 TRBV11-2 . . TGTGCCAGCAGCTTAGTAGTGGTCCGGGATACGCAGTATTTT CASSLVVVRDTQYF